This T cell receptor (beta chain) was profiled in a study of tumor and adjacent non-tumor tissue in lung cancer. CDR1 is SGHRS, CDR2 YFSETQ, per germline. V shed 4 bases and J shed 1 base, with 15 bases lying between them. The CDR3 covers 15 residues. The library came from three nested PCR rounds adapted from ARM-PCR protocols. TCRdb re-called the multiplex PCR reads with MiXCR, one entry per CDR3 protein. In the table there are 68,000 or so distinct CDR3 sequences, roughly three fifths of which are singletons. No cell sorting was done before RNA was extracted from the tissue. Of note for this clonotype: Its antigen is still unknown.

Study-wide results and caveats: In normal lung, the top 100 clones were significantly more dominant than in tumor.

The chain carries TRBV5-1 and TRBJ2-7; D gene ambiguous. Input material: lung tumor tissue. The receptor's source is a man aged 50 to 59 with non-small cell lung cancer. For the CDR3, the DNA is TGCGCCAGCAGCCCAGGCTGCGGAACATCCTACGAGCAGTACGTC. Amino acids: CASSPGCGTSYEQYV.